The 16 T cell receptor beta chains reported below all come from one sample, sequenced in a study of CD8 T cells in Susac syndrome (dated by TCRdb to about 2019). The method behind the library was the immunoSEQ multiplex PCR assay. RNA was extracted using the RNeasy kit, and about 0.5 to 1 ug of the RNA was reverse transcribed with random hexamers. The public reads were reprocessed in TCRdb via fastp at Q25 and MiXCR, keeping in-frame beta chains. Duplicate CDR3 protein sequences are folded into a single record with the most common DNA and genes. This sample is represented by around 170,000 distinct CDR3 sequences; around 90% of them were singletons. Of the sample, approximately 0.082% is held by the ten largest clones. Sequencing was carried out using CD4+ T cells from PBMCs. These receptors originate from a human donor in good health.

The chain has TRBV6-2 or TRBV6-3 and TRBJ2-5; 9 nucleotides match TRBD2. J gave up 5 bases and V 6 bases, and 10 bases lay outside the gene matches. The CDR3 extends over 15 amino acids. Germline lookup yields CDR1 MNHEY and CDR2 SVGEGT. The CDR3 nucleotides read TGTGCCAGCAGAGGAATAGCGCGGGAGGGTGAGACCCAGTACTTC. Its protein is CASRGIAREGETQYF.

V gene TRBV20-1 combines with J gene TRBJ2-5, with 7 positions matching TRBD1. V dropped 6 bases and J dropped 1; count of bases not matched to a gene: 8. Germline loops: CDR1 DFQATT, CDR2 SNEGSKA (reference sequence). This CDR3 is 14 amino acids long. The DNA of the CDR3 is TGCAGTGCCGACGAAGGGACAGCCCAAGAGACCCAGTACTTC. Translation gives CSADEGTAQETQYF.

The DNA for the CDR3 is TGTGCCAGCAGTTTGACTAGCACAGATACGCAGTATTTT. This translates into CASSLTSTDTQYF. The chain links TRBV12-3 or TRBV12-4 to TRBJ2-3, with D unclear. CDR3 size: 13 residues. The V and J ends lost 3 bases and 0 bases respectively, with 4 bases between them.

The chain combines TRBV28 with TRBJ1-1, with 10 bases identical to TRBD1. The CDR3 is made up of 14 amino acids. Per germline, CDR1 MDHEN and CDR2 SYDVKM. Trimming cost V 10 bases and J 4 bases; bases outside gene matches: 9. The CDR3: CATLGQGTGTEAFF. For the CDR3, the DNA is TGTGCCACGTTGGGACAGGGGACAGGCACTGAAGCTTTCTTT.

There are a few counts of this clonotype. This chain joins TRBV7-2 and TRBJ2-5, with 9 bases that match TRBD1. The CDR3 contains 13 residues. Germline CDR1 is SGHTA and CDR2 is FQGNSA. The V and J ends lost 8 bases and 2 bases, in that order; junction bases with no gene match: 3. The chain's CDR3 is CASGTGRQETQYF. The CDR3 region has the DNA TGTGCCAGCGGGACAGGGCGGCAAGAGACCCAGTACTTC. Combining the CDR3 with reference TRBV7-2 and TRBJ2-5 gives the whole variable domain GAGVSQSPSNKVTEKGKDVELRCDPISGHTALYWYRQSLGQGLEFLIYFQGNSAPDKSGLPSDRFSAERTGGSVSTLTIQRTQQEDSAVYLCASGTGRQETQYFGPGTRLLVL.

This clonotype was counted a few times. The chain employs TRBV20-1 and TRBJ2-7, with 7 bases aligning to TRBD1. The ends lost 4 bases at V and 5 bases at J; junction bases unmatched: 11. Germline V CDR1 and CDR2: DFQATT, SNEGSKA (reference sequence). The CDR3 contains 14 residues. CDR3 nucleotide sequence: TGCAGTGCTATCACAGGGGCCCCCTTGAACGAGCAGTACTTC. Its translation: CSAITGAPLNEQYF.

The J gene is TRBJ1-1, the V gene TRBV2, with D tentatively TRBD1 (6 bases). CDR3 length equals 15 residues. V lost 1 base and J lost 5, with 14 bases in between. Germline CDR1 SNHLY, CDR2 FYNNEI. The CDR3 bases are TGTGCCAGCAGTGAAGAGCTGGGGGCGGAAACTGAAGCTTTCTTT. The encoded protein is CASSEELGAETEAFF.

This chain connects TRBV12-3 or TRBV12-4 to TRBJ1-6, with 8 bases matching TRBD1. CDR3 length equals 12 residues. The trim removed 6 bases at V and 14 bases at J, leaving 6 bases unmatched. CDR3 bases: TGTGCCAGCAGACAGACAGGGGAAACCCTCCACTTT. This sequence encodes CASRQTGETLHF.

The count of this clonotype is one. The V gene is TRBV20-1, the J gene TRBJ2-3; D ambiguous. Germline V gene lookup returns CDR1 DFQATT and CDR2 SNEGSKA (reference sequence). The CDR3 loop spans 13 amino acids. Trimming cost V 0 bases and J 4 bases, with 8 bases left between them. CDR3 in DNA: TGCAGTGCTAGAGATGAAGGGTCAGATACGCAGTATTTT. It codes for CSARDEGSDTQYF.

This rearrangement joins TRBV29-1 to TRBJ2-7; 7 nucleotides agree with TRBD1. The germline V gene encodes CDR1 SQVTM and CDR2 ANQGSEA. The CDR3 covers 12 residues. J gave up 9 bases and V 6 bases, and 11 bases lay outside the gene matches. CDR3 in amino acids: CSVGWTGVGQYF. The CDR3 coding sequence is TGCAGCGTGGGATGGACAGGAGTTGGGCAGTACTTC.

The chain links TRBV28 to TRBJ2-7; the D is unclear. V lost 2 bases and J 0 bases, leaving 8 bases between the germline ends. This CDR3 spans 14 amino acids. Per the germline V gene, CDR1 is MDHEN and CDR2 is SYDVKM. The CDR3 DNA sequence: TGTGCCAGCAGTTTAGAGGTCAGCTCCTACGAGCAGTACTTC. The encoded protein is CASSLEVSSYEQYF.

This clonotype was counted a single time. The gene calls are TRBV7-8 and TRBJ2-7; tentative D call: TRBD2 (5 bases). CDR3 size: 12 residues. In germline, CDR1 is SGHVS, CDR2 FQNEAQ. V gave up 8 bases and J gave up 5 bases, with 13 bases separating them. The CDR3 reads CASRIGVNEQYF. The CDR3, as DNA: TGTGCCAGCCGTATCGGGGTAAACGAGCAGTACTTC.

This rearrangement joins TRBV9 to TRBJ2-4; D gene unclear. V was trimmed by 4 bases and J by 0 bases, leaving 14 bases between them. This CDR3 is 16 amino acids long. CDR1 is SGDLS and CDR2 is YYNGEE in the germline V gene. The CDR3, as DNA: TGTGCCAGCAGCCCTCGAGCCCCCGTAGCCAAAAACATTCAGTACTTC. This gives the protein CASSPRAPVAKNIQYF.

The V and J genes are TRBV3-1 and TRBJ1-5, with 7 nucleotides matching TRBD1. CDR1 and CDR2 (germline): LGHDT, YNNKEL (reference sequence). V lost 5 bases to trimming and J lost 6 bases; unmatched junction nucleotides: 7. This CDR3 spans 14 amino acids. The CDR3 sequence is CASSVRGGGQPQHF. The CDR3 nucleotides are TGTGCCAGCAGCGTCAGGGGGGGAGGTCAGCCCCAGCATTTT.

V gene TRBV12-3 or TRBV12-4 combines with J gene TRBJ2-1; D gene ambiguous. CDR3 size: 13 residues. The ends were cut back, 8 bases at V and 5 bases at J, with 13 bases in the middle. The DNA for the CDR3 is TGTGCCAGCGCCTCCCGGCAGGACAATGAGCAGTTCTTC. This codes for CASASRQDNEQFF.

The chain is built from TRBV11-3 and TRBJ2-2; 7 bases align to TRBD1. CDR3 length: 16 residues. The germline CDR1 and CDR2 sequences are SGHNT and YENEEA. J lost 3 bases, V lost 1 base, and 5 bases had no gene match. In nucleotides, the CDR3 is TGTGCCAGCAGCTTAGCTGGACAGGCCTACACCGGGGAGCTGTTTTTT. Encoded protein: CASSLAGQAYTGELFF.